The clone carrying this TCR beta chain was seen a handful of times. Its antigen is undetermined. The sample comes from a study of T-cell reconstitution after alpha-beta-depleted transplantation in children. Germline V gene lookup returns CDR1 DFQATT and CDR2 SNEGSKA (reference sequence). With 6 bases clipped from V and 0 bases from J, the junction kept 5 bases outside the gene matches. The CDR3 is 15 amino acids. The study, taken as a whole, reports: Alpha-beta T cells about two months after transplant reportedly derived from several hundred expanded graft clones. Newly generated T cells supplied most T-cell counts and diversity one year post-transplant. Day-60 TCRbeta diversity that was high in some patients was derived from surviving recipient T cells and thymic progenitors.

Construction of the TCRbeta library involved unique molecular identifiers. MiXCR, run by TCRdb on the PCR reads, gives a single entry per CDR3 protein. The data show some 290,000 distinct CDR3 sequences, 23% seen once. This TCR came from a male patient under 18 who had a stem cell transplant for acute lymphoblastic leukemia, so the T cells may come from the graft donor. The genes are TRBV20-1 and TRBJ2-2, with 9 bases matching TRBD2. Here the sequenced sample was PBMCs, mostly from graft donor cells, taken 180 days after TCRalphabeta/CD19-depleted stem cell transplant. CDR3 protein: CSAQSGRTNTGELFF. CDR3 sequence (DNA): TGCAGTGCCCAGAGCGGGAGGACGAACACCGGGGAGCTGTTTTTT.